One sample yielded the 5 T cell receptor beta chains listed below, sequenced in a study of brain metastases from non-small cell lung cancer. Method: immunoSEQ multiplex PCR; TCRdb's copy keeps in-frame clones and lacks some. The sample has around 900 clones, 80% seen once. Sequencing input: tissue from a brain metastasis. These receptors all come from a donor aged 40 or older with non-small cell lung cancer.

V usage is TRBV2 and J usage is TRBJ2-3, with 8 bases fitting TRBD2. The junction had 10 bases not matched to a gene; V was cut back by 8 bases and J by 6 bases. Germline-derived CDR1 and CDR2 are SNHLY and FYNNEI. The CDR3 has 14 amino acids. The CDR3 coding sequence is TGTGCCAGCGTAACGGGGGGGCCCCTGGATACGCAGTATTTT. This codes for CASVTGGPLDTQYF.

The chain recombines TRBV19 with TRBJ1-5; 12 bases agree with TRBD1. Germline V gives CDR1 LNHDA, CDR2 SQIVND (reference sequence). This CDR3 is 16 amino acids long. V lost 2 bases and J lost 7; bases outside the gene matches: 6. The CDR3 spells CASSITGTGGWQPQHF. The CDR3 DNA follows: TGTGCCAGTAGTATAACCGGGACAGGGGGCTGGCAGCCCCAGCATTTT.

CDR3 DNA sequence: TGCGCCAGCATACCAGCGGGACATTTGATTCATCAGCCCCAGCATTTT. Protein product: CASIPAGHLIHQPQHF. The V and J genes are TRBV23-1 and TRBJ1-5; D possibly corresponds to TRBD1 (6 bases). TRBV23-1 is placed among ORFs of uncertain function. Deletions cut 7 bases from V and 5 bases from J, with 21 bases between. There are 16 residues in the CDR3.

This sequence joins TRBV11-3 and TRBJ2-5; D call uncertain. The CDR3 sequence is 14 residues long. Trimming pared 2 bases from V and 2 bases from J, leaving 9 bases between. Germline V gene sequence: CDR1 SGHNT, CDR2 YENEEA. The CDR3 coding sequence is TGTGCCAGCAGCTTAAACAGCTTACAAGAGACCCAGTACTTC. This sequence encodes CASSLNSLQETQYF.

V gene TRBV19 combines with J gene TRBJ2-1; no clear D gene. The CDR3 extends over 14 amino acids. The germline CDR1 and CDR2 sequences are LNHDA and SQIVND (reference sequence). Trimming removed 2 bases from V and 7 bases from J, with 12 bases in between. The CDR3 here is CASSILLRWNEQFF. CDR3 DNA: TGTGCCAGTAGTATACTCCTCCGGTGGAATGAGCAGTTCTTC.